The 24 T cell receptor beta chains presented below share a single source sample, sequenced in a study of tumor and adjacent non-tumor tissue in lung cancer. A modified ARM-PCR protocol with three rounds of nested PCR amplified TCRbeta. Using its own MiXCR run on the multiplex PCR reads, TCRdb lists one record per CDR3 protein. Among roughly 43,000 distinct CDR3 sequences, over 55% were seen once, and the ten largest hold over 40%. No cell sorting was done before RNA was extracted from the tissue. Distant lung tissue was collected more than 3 cm away from the tumor edge. Sequencing was performed on distant non-tumor lung tissue. These receptors all stem from a man aged 45 to 65 with non-small cell lung cancer.

This clonotype was seen once. Since the CDR3 does not end with the conserved phenylalanine or tryptophan, this likely comes from a read error. The chain joins TRBV4-2 to TRBJ2-3; D might be TRBD2 (5 bases). V lost 1 base and J 4 bases, leaving 21 bases between the germline ends. CDR3 length: 18 residues. Germline V gene sequence: CDR1 LGHNA, CDR2 YNFKEQ. The CDR3 nucleotides are TGTGCCAGCAGCCAAGTGGTCACGGTTAGCTATAGCGCAGATACGCAGTATATT. Translating gives CASSQVVTVSYSADTQYI.

Concerning this clonotype itself: This sequence may be a read error, since a much larger clone differs from it by one base. The chain employs TRBV4-1 and TRBJ2-5; D is possibly TRBD1 or TRBD2 (5 bases each). This CDR3 is 17 amino acids long. Per germline, CDR1 MGHRA and CDR2 YSYEKL. In nucleotides, the CDR3 is TGCGCCAGCAGCCAAGAGTTGGAGGTCCCGGGGCAAGAGACCCAGTGCTTC. Its translation: CASSQELEVPGQETQCF.

On this clonotype itself: This may come from a read error, since a much larger clone is one base off. The chain uses TRBV28 and TRBJ2-7, with 8 bases matching TRBD1. The CDR3 has 14 residues. Germline lookup yields CDR1 MDHEN and CDR2 SYDVKM. J lost 9 bases, V lost 8 bases, and 15 bases had no gene match. CDR3 bases: TGTGCCAGCGGTACCGGGACAGGAGCTTTCGCGCAGTACTTC. Translated: CASGTGTGAFAQYF.

Notes on this clonotype: Sequence at one end of the junction differs from germline and may be a read error. The rearrangement uses TRBV28 and TRBJ1-5; perhaps TRBD1 as D (5 bases). The CDR3 sequence is 15 residues long. Germline CDR1 and CDR2: MDHEN and SYDVKM. The CDR3 protein is CTSRPPGRINQPQHF. In nucleotides, the CDR3 is TGTACCAGCAGGCCTCCGGGGCGGATCAATCAGCCCCAGCATTTT.

V gene TRBV4-2 combines with J gene TRBJ1-6, with D maybe TRBD1 (6 bases). The CDR3 has 16 residues. Per the germline V gene, CDR1 is LGHNA and CDR2 is YNFKEQ. V was clipped by 8 bases and J by 7 bases, with 21 bases between them. The CDR3 bases are TGTGCCAGCGGCCTCGGCCTGAGGGGGTCGAATTCACCCCTCCACTTT. It is translated as CASGLGLRGSNSPLHF.

To note about this clonotype: Germline is not matched at one junction end, which may reflect a read error. The chain has TRBV5-1 and TRBJ2-7, with D perhaps given as TRBD1 or TRBD2 (5 bases each). Germline values: CDR1 SGHRS, CDR2 YFSETQ. The length of the CDR3 is 15 residues. CDR3 amino acids: CASSLASGSSYEQHF. CDR3 coding DNA: TGCGCCAGCAGCTTGGCGTCAGGGAGCTCCTACGAGCAGCACTTC.

The chain couples TRBV28 to TRBJ2-3; D is undetermined. Germline V lookup: CDR1 MDHEN, CDR2 SYDVKM. This CDR3 has 13 residues. Deletions cut 6 bases from V and 0 bases from J, with 7 bases between. Here the CDR3 reads CASRNGSTDTQYF. CDR3 sequence (DNA): TGTGCCAGCAGAAATGGGAGCACAGATACGCAGTATTTT.

A remark on this clonotype: Sequence at one end of the junction differs from germline and may be a read error. The chain recombines TRBV4-2 with TRBJ1-5, with 8 bases matching TRBD1. The CDR3 loop spans 16 amino acids. CDR1 is LGHNA, CDR2 YNFKEQ, per germline. This CDR3 reads CASSQDVQGGIWPQHF. DNA for the CDR3: TGTGCCAGTAGCCAAGATGTACAGGGGGGAATTTGGCCCCAGCATTTT.

This clonotype was seen more than once but under ten times. The V and J genes are TRBV7-9 and TRBJ2-4; the match to TRBD1 covers 7 bases. Germline CDR1 reads SEHNR; CDR2 reads FQNEAQ (reference sequence). The CDR3 spans 15 residues. Trimming took 0 bases from V and 9 from J; bases not matched to a gene: 8. The CDR3 loop reads CASSLAWDSDGIQYF. CDR3 in DNA: TGTGCCAGCAGCTTAGCCTGGGACAGTGACGGCATTCAGTACTTC.

This clonotype has just one count. CDR3 loop: CASSLGGVSAEAFF. The CDR3 coding sequence is TGTGCCAGCAGTCTTGGAGGGGTGTCCGCTGAAGCTTTCTTT. The chain couples TRBV12-3 or TRBV12-4 to TRBJ1-1; the D gene is possibly TRBD1 (5 bases). The CDR3 totals 14 residues. With 5 bases removed from V and 6 bases from J, the gap between germline ends came to 16 bases.

The chain recombines TRBV20-1 with TRBJ2-3, with D unresolved. CDR3 size: 15 residues. Per the germline V gene, CDR1 is DFQATT and CDR2 is SNEGSKA (reference sequence). The germline V and J ends were trimmed by 4 bases and 0 bases, with 14 bases remaining between them. CDR3 protein: CSAIGGDYSTDTQYF. The CDR3 region has the DNA TGCAGTGCTATTGGCGGAGATTATAGCACAGATACGCAGTATTTT.

Comment on this clonotype: Since no conserved phenylalanine or tryptophan closes the CDR3, a read error is the likely cause. Because the CDR3's place on the DNA is in doubt, the DNA is left out and the CDR3 is given as listed by TCRdb. This chain connects TRBV6-1 to TRBJ1-6. Germline V gene sequence: CDR1 MNHNS, CDR2 SASEGT. Termini included, the CDR3 measures 18 amino acids. The CDR3 reads CASSEVREGGQGNSSLHL.

To note about this clonotype: One end of the junction is discordant with germline, which a read error may explain. This chain links TRBV11-1 with TRBJ2-6; the match to TRBD1 covers 9 bases. Germline lookup yields CDR1 SGHAT and CDR2 FQDESV (reference sequence). The CDR3 spans 18 residues. CDR3 DNA: TGTGTCAGCAGCGAAGACAGGGGGTTGAGCTCTGGGGCCAACGTCCTAACTTTC. As protein: CVSSEDRGLSSGANVLTF.

A word on this clonotype: The missing conserved phenylalanine or tryptophan at the end of this CDR3 makes a read error likely. In nucleotides, the CDR3 is TGTGCCAGCAGTACGACAGGGGACGAGCAGTTCTAC. Its protein is CASSTTGDEQFY. The V gene is TRBV6-5, the J gene TRBJ2-1, with TRBD1 matching 8 bases. The CDR3 loop spans 12 amino acids. Germline loops: CDR1 MNHEY, CDR2 SVGAGI. V trimming: 5 bases; J trimming: 10 bases; junction bases outside the gene matches: 4.

This clonotype has more than one count but fewer than ten. The chain employs TRBV5-1 and TRBJ2-3; D gene ambiguous. The CDR3 totals 14 residues. Germline V gene sequence: CDR1 SGHRS, CDR2 YFSETQ. The V end lost 0 bases, the J end lost 1 base, and 6 bases lay between the germline ends. The CDR3 loop reads CASSLEIGTDTQYF. Here the CDR3 DNA reads TGCGCCAGCAGCTTGGAAATAGGCACAGATACGCAGTATTTT.

Note on this clonotype: A much larger clone lies one base from this, so it may be a read error. The chain links TRBV5-5 to TRBJ2-5; TRBD1 aligns across 8 bases. The length of the CDR3 is 15 residues. The germline CDR1 and CDR2 sequences are SGHKS and YYEKEE (reference sequence). The V segment lost 7 bases and the J segment 1 base; nucleotides outside the gene matches: 9. The CDR3 protein is CASGSGQGTQETQYF. The CDR3 DNA follows: TGTGCCAGCGGCTCCGGACAGGGAACCCAAGAGACCCAGTACTTC.

V and J are TRBV10-3 and TRBJ2-7, with D perhaps assigned TRBD1 or TRBD2 (5 bases each). The V gene lost 7 bases and the J gene lost 2 bases, with 18 bases spanning the gap. The CDR3 has 15 residues. Per the germline V gene, CDR1 is ENHRY and CDR2 is SYGVKD. Here the CDR3 DNA reads TGTGCCATCAATAAATCGGGACGGCTGGCCTACGAGCAGTACTTC. It codes for CAINKSGRLAYEQYF.

The chain is built from TRBV29-1 and TRBJ2-7, with TRBD1 as a possible D gene (6 bases). CDR1 is SQVTM and CDR2 is ANQGSEA in the germline V gene. There are 12 residues in the CDR3. CDR3: CSFGSGAYEQYF. The CDR3 nucleotides read TGCAGTTTTGGTTCAGGGGCCTACGAGCAGTACTTC.

This clonotype was picked up a small number of times. The chain joins TRBV11-3 to TRBJ2-3; D unresolved. CDR1 is SGHNT, CDR2 YENEEA, per germline. The CDR3 runs to 14 residues. Trimming removed 9 bases at V and 2 bases at J, with 15 bases between. CDR3: CASNLDQNTDTQYF. CDR3 in DNA: TGTGCCAGTAACTTAGACCAGAACACAGATACGCAGTATTTT.

This clonotype came up once. The CDR3 sequence is CASSYSTASHQPQHF. Written as DNA, the CDR3 is TGTGCCAGCAGTTACTCGACGGCCTCACATCAGCCCCAGCATTTT. This chain joins TRBV6-5 and TRBJ1-5; the D is unclear. V lost 0 bases to trimming and J lost 5 bases, with 11 bases between them. This CDR3 has 15 amino acids. Germline-derived CDR1 and CDR2 are MNHEY and SVGAGI.

Note on this clonotype: The CDR3 end shows no conserved phenylalanine or tryptophan, and so a read error is likely. The CDR3 DNA is TGTGCCGGCTGTGAAGCGCGTGAGGGAGGTCAAGGGAACTCACCCCTCCACATA. Residues: CAGCEAREGGQGNSPLHI. This chain connects TRBV6-1 to TRBJ1-6; D is unresolved. From germline, CDR1 is MNHNS and CDR2 SASEGT. This CDR3 comprises 18 residues. Trimming removed 11 bases from V and 10 bases from J, with 33 bases in between.

About this clonotype itself: Since no conserved phenylalanine or tryptophan closes the CDR3, a read error is the likely cause. For the CDR3, the DNA is TGTGCCAGCAGCTCCATCGAGCAGTTCTAC. Amino acid sequence: CASSSIEQFY. V usage is TRBV7-9 and J usage is TRBJ2-1; no firm D call. The CDR3 consists of 10 residues. Deletions cut 4 bases from V and 10 bases from J, with 5 bases between. Germline V gives CDR1 SEHNR, CDR2 FQNEAQ (reference sequence).

This clonotype has only one observation. In this CDR3 the conserved last residue, phenylalanine or tryptophan, is missing, so a read error is likely. The chain employs TRBV10-2 and TRBJ2-5; D not resolved. The CDR3 is made up of 14 amino acids. Germline CDR1 reads WSHSY; CDR2 reads SAAADI. The CDR3 spells CASGLSRVQGTQYL. Written as DNA, the CDR3 is TGCGCCAGCGGGCTATCGAGAGTGCAAGGGACCCAGTACTTA.

For this clonotype: This sequence may be a read error, since a much larger clone differs from it by one base. This chain joins TRBV6-2 or TRBV6-3 and TRBJ2-1, with 8 positions matching TRBD2. Germline-derived CDR1 and CDR2 are MNHEY and SVGEGT. V lost 4 bases to trimming and J lost 4 bases; unmatched junction nucleotides: 12. The CDR3 spans 17 residues. As DNA, the CDR3 is TGTGCCAGCAGTTGCTCGACGAGCGGGAGTGGTTACAATGAGCAGTTCTTC. As protein: CASSCSTSGSGYNEQFF.